A single sample gave rise to the 10 T cell receptor beta chains below, sequenced in a study of metastatic and nonmetastatic thyroid tumors. Via MiXCR, TCRdb re-called the PCR reads. The sample records some 16,000 clones, about 30% being singletons. Every patient was untreated before thyroid surgery. The specimen was tumor tissue. The receptors here all came from a male donor with papillary thyroid cancer or a benign thyroid nodule (not recorded which). Some clones in this sample may be carry-over from other donors' samples.

This clone is medium-sized. This chain uses TRBV6-6 with TRBJ2-2, with D tentatively TRBD1 (6 bases). The CDR3 totals 15 residues. Trimming shortened V by 0 bases and J by 1 base, and 6 bases separated the two germline ends. Germline CDR1 MNHNY, CDR2 SVGAGI (reference sequence). The CDR3 sequence: CASSYSGQNTGELFF. In DNA, the CDR3 is TGTGCCAGCAGTTACTCGGGACAGAACACCGGGGAGCTGTTTTTT.

A word on this clone: Compared with germline, one end of the junction differs, possibly owing to a read error. This chain uses TRBV4-1 with TRBJ2-1; D is unresolved. This CDR3 contains 17 residues. Germline CDR1 is MGHRA and CDR2 is YSYEKL. The CDR3 loop reads CASCQDPGPTFDTEQFF. For the CDR3, the DNA is TGCGCCAGCTGCCAAGACCCCGGACCCACCTTCGACACTGAGCAGTTCTTC.

This sequence joins TRBV20-1 and TRBJ1-4; D is unclear. CDR1 and CDR2 (germline): DFQATT, SNEGSKA (reference sequence). Trimming stripped 3 bases from V and 2 bases from J, with 19 bases between. This CDR3 is built from 17 residues. CDR3 region: CSASTESHLVTNEKLFF. The CDR3 DNA is TGCAGTGCTAGTACGGAATCCCACCTAGTTACTAATGAAAAACTGTTTTTT.

This chain uses TRBV30 with TRBJ2-2; 11 positions agree with TRBD2. The germline V gene encodes CDR1 GTSNPN and CDR2 SVGIG (reference sequence). After removal of 2 bases from V and 5 bases from J, the junction contained 7 bases not matched to a gene. CDR3 length: 16 amino acids. This CDR3 is CAWSPSLAGGTGELFF. The CDR3 nucleotides read TGTGCCTGGAGTCCTAGTCTAGCGGGAGGAACCGGGGAGCTGTTTTTT.

This clone is deemed medium-sized (0.01 to 0.1%). The V gene is TRBV29-1, the J gene TRBJ1-1, with TRBD1 identical over 12 bases. CDR1 SQVTM and CDR2 ANQGSEA come from the germline V gene. The CDR3 contains 15 residues. The CDR3 DNA sequence: TGCAGAGCTGGGGGACAGGGGGCGGGGAACACTGAAGCTTTCTTT. This translates into CRAGGQGAGNTEAFF.

Sample share makes this clone medium-sized. The chain recombines TRBV9 with TRBJ2-3; no clear D. Trimming took 3 bases from V and 3 from J, leaving 8 bases between them. Looked up from germline, CDR1 is SGDLS and CDR2 is YYNGEE. The CDR3 length is 13 residues. The CDR3 here is CASSEGGTDTQYF. DNA for the CDR3: TGTGCCAGCAGCGAGGGTGGTACAGATACGCAGTATTTT.

This clone has ten or more counts. The rearrangement links TRBV30 to TRBJ2-1; 8 bases fit TRBD2. This CDR3 region has 14 residues. V was pared by 3 bases and J by 4 bases, with 5 bases of the junction left unmatched. Germline-derived CDR1 and CDR2 are GTSNPN and SVGIG (reference sequence). The CDR3 sequence: CAWRGSGGYNEQFF. The CDR3 region has the DNA TGTGCCTGGAGAGGGAGCGGGGGATACAATGAGCAGTTCTTC. Full variable domain (outside the CDR3, taken from reference TRBV30 and TRBJ2-1): SQTIHQWPATLVQPVGSPLSLECTVEGTSNPNLYWYRQAAGRGLQLLFYSVGIGQISSEVPQNLSASRPQDRQFILSSKKLLLSDSGFYLCAWRGSGGYNEQFFGPGTRLTVL.

This clone was picked up many times. A single base separates this from a much larger clone, so it may be a read error. The same CDR3 is also encoded by other DNA sequences in this sample. The chain is built from TRBV15 and TRBJ2-1; D gene ambiguous. The CDR3 covers 15 residues. With 5 bases removed from V and 7 bases from J, the gap between germline ends came to 18 bases. Germline-derived CDR1 and CDR2 are LNHNV and YYDKDF (reference sequence). The CDR3 bases are TGTGCCACCAGCCTCACCAGTGCCGGCAGTAATGAGCAGTTCTTC. It encodes CATSLTSAGSNEQFF.

This clone is medium-sized by share. This sequence joins TRBV7-8 and TRBJ2-1, with D uncertain. Looked up from germline, CDR1 is SGHVS and CDR2 is FQNEAQ. V was cut by 2 bases and J by 0 bases, with 8 bases left in between. The CDR3 is 15 amino acids. The CDR3 region is CASSLRVSSYNEQFF. The CDR3 DNA is TGTGCCAGCAGCTTAAGGGTGAGCTCCTACAATGAGCAGTTCTTC.

This clone was found many times. The chain carries TRBV7-8 and TRBJ2-5; D uncertain. The V gene lost 1 base and the J gene lost 5 bases, with 8 bases spanning the gap. CDR3 size: 13 residues. Germline V gene sequence: CDR1 SGHVS, CDR2 FQNEAQ. The CDR3 DNA is TGTGCCAGCAGCTTAGTCCTGTTGGAGACCCAGTACTTC. As protein: CASSLVLLETQYF.